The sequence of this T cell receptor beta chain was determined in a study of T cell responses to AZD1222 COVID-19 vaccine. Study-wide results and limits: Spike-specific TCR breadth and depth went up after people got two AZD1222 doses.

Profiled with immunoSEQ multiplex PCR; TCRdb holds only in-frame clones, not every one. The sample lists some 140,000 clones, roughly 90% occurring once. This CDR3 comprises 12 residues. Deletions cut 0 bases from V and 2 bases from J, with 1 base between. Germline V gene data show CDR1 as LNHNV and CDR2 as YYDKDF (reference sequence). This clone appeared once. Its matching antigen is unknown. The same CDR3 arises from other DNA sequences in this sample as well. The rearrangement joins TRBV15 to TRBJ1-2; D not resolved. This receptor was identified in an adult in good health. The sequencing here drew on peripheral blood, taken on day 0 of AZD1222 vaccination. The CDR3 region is CATSRDNYGYTF. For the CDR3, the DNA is TGTGCCACCAGCAGAGACAACTATGGCTACACCTTC.